A selection of T cell receptor beta chains follows, all from one sample in a study of blood T cell repertoires in COVID-19. Assay used: immunoSEQ multiplex PCR; TCRdb lists only in-frame clones, some missing. The table lists about 30,000 clones, approximately 86% of them singletons. The specimen sequenced was peripheral blood. These receptor sequences come from a human donor in a cohort sampled during active COVID-19. The CDR3 runs from the conserved cysteine through the conserved F or W. The D gene is left open where the match is weak. Rows give clone size only sometimes, using once, few, many, or a class for an expanded clone.

abundance	v_gene	d_gene	j_gene	CDR3aa	CDR3nt
.	TRBV6-6	.	TRBJ2-5	CASSYRGGETQYF	TGTGCCAGCAGTTACAGGGGTGGGGAGACCCAGTACTTC
.	TRBV3-1/TRBV3-2	TRBD2	TRBJ2-3	CASTRGGGTDTQYF	TGTGCCAGCACCCGCGGGGGTGGCACAGATACGCAGTATTTT
.	TRBV3-1/TRBV3-2	.	TRBJ2-5	CASSQVRGFRETQYF	TGTGCCAGCAGCCAAGTAAGAGGGTTTAGAGAGACCCAGTACTTC
.	TRBV15	.	TRBJ1-5	CATSRDRTAQPQHF	TGTGCCACCAGCAGAGATAGGACAGCTCAGCCCCAGCATTTT
.	TRBV10-3	TRBD1	TRBJ1-1	CAIRNVGTENTEAFF	TGTGCCATCAGAAACGTTGGGACAGAGAACACTGAAGCTTTCTTT
.	TRBV4-1	.	TRBJ2-7	CASSQTGSYEQYF	TGCGCCAGCAGCCAAACCGGTTCCTACGAGCAGTACTTC
.	TRBV25-1	TRBD1	TRBJ1-3	CASSLGTGDDTIYF	TGTGCCAGCAGTCTGGGGACAGGGGACGACACCATATATTTT
.	TRBV2	.	TRBJ2-1	CASSEAGGPYNEQFF	TGTGCCAGCAGTGAAGCGGGGGGGCCCTACAATGAGCAGTTCTTC
.	TRBV9	.	TRBJ1-1	CASSPPEHMNTEAFF	TGTGCCAGCAGCCCCCCAGAACACATGAACACTGAAGCTTTCTTT
.	TRBV12-3/TRBV12-4	.	TRBJ2-3	CASSFGGDTQYF	TGTGCCAGCAGTTTCGGGGGAGATACGCAGTATTTT
.	TRBV7-2	TRBD1	TRBJ2-5	CASSLVFRGLGETQYF	TGTGCCAGCAGCTTAGTTTTCAGGGGGCTGGGGGAGACCCAGTACTTC
.	TRBV10-2	TRBD1	TRBJ1-5	CATASPGQGGNQPQHF	TGCGCCACTGCGAGCCCGGGACAGGGTGGCAATCAGCCCCAGCATTTT
.	TRBV2	.	TRBJ1-4	CASSASGRGNEKLFF	TGTGCCAGCAGTGCGTCCGGAAGGGGTAATGAAAAACTGTTTTTT
.	TRBV9	.	TRBJ1-2	CASSVIQGRGYTF	TGTGCCAGCAGCGTAATACAGGGCAGGGGCTACACCTTC
.	TRBV18	TRBD2	TRBJ2-1	CASSPFSPGLANNEQFF	TGTGCCAGCTCACCATTTTCCCCGGGACTAGCGAACAATGAGCAGTTCTTC
.	TRBV30	TRBD1	TRBJ1-3	CAWSEGQYGNTIYF	TGTGCCTGGAGTGAGGGACAGTATGGAAACACCATATATTTT
.	TRBV30	.	TRBJ1-5	CAWSRSLLDQPQHF	TGTGCCTGGAGTCGCAGTCTCTTGGATCAGCCCCAGCATTTT
once	TRBV7-2	TRBD2	TRBJ2-1	CASSLALAVYNEQFF	TGTGCCAGCAGCTTAGCACTAGCGGTTTACAATGAGCAGTTCTTC
.	TRBV2	TRBD2	TRBJ2-3	CASSEGTSGVDTQYF	TGTGCCAGCAGTGAAGGAACTAGCGGCGTAGATACGCAGTATTTT
.	TRBV30	.	TRBJ1-1	CASSGTEAFF	TGTGCCTCCTCGGGGACTGAAGCTTTCTTT